The 29 T cell receptor beta chains below were found in one sample sequenced in a study of human T cells and chemical hapten exposure. TCRdb fed the RACE reads into MiXCR, producing one record per CDR3 protein. The sample has a few hundred thousand distinct CDR3 sequences, just under 6.5% seen once. Time point here: patch test 2, 6 weeks after DPC sensitization. Documented treatment: therapeutic diphenylcyclopropenone sensitization with weekly scalp DPC. The material was whole blood, obtained in connection with sensitization to the hapten diphenylcyclopropenone (DPC). The receptors shown here come from a woman between 18 and 29 years old with alopecia areata. Some clones in this sample may be carry-over from other donors' samples.

A few counts support this clonotype. V usage is TRBV12-5 and J usage is TRBJ1-1; D unresolved. The germline V and J ends were trimmed by 2 bases and 6 bases, with 4 bases remaining between them. The CDR3 covers 11 residues. Looked up from germline, CDR1 is LGHNT and CDR2 is FRNRAP. CDR3 sequence reads: CASGLLPEAFF. The CDR3 coding sequence is TGTGCTAGTGGTTTGCTCCCTGAAGCTTTCTTT.

In this sample, this clonotype turned up many times. The chain uses TRBV5-1 and TRBJ1-1; D perhaps matches TRBD1 (6 bases). The V gene's germline CDR1 is SGHRS and CDR2 YFSETQ. CDR3 length: 15 amino acids. V gave up 4 bases and J gave up 0 bases, with 13 bases separating them. The CDR3 loop reads CASSHTRGMNTEAFF. DNA for the CDR3: TGCGCCAGCAGCCATACAAGGGGGATGAACACTGAAGCTTTCTTT.

This clonotype was counted between two and nine times. The genes are TRBV12-5 and TRBJ1-4; weak D call: TRBD1 (5 bases). V was cut by 5 bases and J by 3 bases, with 13 bases left in between. The CDR3 totals 15 residues. Germline V gives CDR1 LGHNT, CDR2 FRNRAP. This chain's CDR3 is CASGDQGTANEKLFF. The CDR3 nucleotides are TGTGCTAGTGGTGATCAAGGGACGGCTAATGAAAAACTGTTTTTT.

This clonotype appeared many times. The chain has TRBV6-2 or TRBV6-3 and TRBJ1-6, with TRBD1 matching over 7 bases. V lost 11 bases, J lost 3 bases, and 19 bases stayed unmatched. From germline, CDR1 is MNHEY and CDR2 SVGEGT. The CDR3 is 18 amino acids. The CDR3 region is CAGTPGQQIYYYNSPLHF. For the CDR3, the DNA is TGTGCCGGTACACCGGGACAGCAGATATATTACTATAATTCACCCCTCCACTTT.

This clonotype appeared a few times. The CDR3 nucleotides are TGTGCCAGCAGTTCCCAACCAGGGGGCTATGGCTACACCTTC. Its protein product is CASSSQPGGYGYTF. The chain links TRBV6-5 to TRBJ1-2; 7 positions match TRBD1. The trim removed 4 bases at V and 4 bases at J, leaving 6 bases unmatched. This CDR3 has 14 residues. Germline V CDR1 and CDR2: MNHEY, SVGAGI.

This clonotype has at least ten counts. The V call is TRBV3-1, the J call TRBJ2-4; no firm D call. This CDR3 is 13 amino acids long. V lost 2 bases and J 0 bases, leaving 2 bases between the germline ends. Per germline, CDR1 LGHDT and CDR2 YNNKEL (reference sequence). The CDR3 protein is CASSQLAKNIQYF. The CDR3 DNA sequence: TGTGCCAGCAGCCAACTAGCCAAAAACATTCAGTACTTC.

This clonotype has ten or more counts. V usage is TRBV7-2 and J usage is TRBJ1-1; D might be TRBD1 (6 bases). The CDR3 has 14 residues. Germline V gives CDR1 SGHTA, CDR2 FQGNSA. Trimming pared 6 bases from V and 10 bases from J, leaving 21 bases between. This chain's CDR3 is CASRLSAGDGGAFF. DNA of the CDR3: TGTGCCAGCAGACTCAGCGCAGGGGATGGCGGAGCTTTCTTT.

CDR3 protein: CASSSRVRDTEAFF. CDR3 in DNA: TGTGCCAGCAGCTCAAGAGTCAGGGACACTGAAGCTTTCTTT. The V call is TRBV9, the J call TRBJ1-1; perhaps TRBD1 as D (5 bases). The CDR3 has 14 amino acids. Germline V gene sequence: CDR1 SGDLS, CDR2 YYNGEE. Deletions cut 4 bases from V and 3 bases from J, with 13 bases between.

This clonotype was seen a handful of times. V is TRBV20-1 and J is TRBJ2-3; 12 bases line up with TRBD2. The ends lost 7 bases at V and 1 base at J; junction bases unmatched: 15. The germline V gene has CDR1 DFQATT and CDR2 SNEGSKA (reference sequence). The CDR3 covers 18 residues. CDR3 DNA: TGCAGTGTTCAGACCACTAGCGGGGGGTTAATGGGCACAGATACGCAGTATTTT. Translating gives CSVQTTSGGLMGTDTQYF.

This clonotype was counted at least ten times. The CDR3 reads CASSYRDGVSGTEAFF. The CDR3, as DNA: TGTGCCAGCAGCTACCGGGACGGGGTTAGTGGCACTGAAGCTTTCTTT. The chain employs TRBV5-6 and TRBJ1-1, with D possibly being TRBD1 (5 bases). CDR3 size: 16 residues. The germline V gene encodes CDR1 SGHDT and CDR2 YYEEEE. The V and J ends lost 3 bases and 4 bases respectively, with 19 bases between them. The full variable domain, its missing parts supplied by reference TRBV5-6 and TRBJ1-1, is DAGVTQSPTHLIKTRGQQVTLRCSPKSGHDTVSWYQQALGQGPQFIFQYYEEEERQRGNFPDRFSGHQFPNYSSELNVNALLLGDSALYLCASSYRDGVSGTEAFFGQGTRLTVV.

The CDR3 region has the DNA TGTGCCAGCACCCGATCCCGGGATCACGAGCAGTACTTC. It encodes CASTRSRDHEQYF. The J gene is TRBJ2-7, the V gene TRBV6-5; maybe TRBD2 (5 bases). V lost 7 bases and J 5 bases, leaving 15 bases between the germline ends. The CDR3 loop spans 13 amino acids. From germline, CDR1 is MNHEY and CDR2 SVGAGI.

The CDR3 nucleotides read TGTGCCAGCAGTCTAGACAGGGAGAAAGCTTTCTTT. Its protein is CASSLDREKAFF. This chain uses TRBV12-3 or TRBV12-4 with TRBJ1-1; 7 bases align to TRBD1. V trimming: 5 bases; J trimming: 9 bases; junction bases outside the gene matches: 6. The CDR3 totals 12 residues.

This clonotype was observed a few times. CDR3 protein: CASSLALAGGSNQPQHF. The CDR3 region has the DNA TGTGCCAGCAGTTTAGCGCTGGCAGGGGGAAGCAATCAGCCCCAGCATTTT. V gene TRBV12-3 or TRBV12-4 combines with J gene TRBJ1-5; 7 positions match TRBD1. With V trimmed by 0 bases and J by 1 base, 6 bases remained unmatched. The length of the CDR3 is 17 residues.

This clonotype was observed a handful of times. The V and J genes are TRBV28 and TRBJ2-7; the D gene is possibly TRBD1 (5 bases). The CDR3 has 15 residues. Germline lookup yields CDR1 MDHEN and CDR2 SYDVKM. The germline V and J ends were trimmed by 2 bases and 0 bases, with 11 bases remaining between them. This CDR3 is CASSLRSDSSYEQYF. In DNA, the CDR3 is TGTGCCAGCAGTTTAAGAAGCGACAGCTCCTACGAGCAGTACTTC.

A single count supports this clonotype. The chain recombines TRBV20-1 with TRBJ2-3; no reliable D call. The CDR3 spans 12 residues. V was trimmed by 2 bases and J by 2 bases, leaving 5 bases between them. In germline, CDR1 is DFQATT, CDR2 SNEGSKA (reference sequence). CDR3 bases: TGCAGTGCTAGACAGCCCACAGATACGCAGTATTTT. Translating it yields CSARQPTDTQYF.

This clonotype was found many times. V is TRBV5-1 and J is TRBJ1-2; D is perhaps TRBD1 (6 bases). Between the trimmed V and J ends, which lost 4 bases and 2 bases, there was a span of 12 bases. CDR1 is SGHRS and CDR2 is YFSETQ in the germline V gene. CDR3 size: 14 residues. DNA of the CDR3: TGCGCCAGCAGCCGAGGGGGGCAGAACTATGGCTACACCTTC. Translation: CASSRGGQNYGYTF.

This clonotype was seen a few times. The V gene is TRBV20-1, the J gene TRBJ2-1, with TRBD2 matching over 10 bases. CDR1 and CDR2 (germline): DFQATT, SNEGSKA (reference sequence). Unmatched junction bases numbered 9, after V lost 0 bases and J lost 4 bases. The CDR3 consists of 17 residues. For the CDR3, the DNA is TGCAGTGCTAGAGATGAGGTTAGCGGGGGGCCATACAATGAGCAGTTCTTC. This gives the protein CSARDEVSGGPYNEQFF.

There are a few counts of this clonotype. The chain is built from TRBV6-2 or TRBV6-3 and TRBJ2-3; D remains unclear. Trimming took off 7 bases at V and 6 bases at J, with 8 bases between the two ends. The CDR3 is 11 residues long. Germline CDR1 reads MNHEY; CDR2 reads SVGEGT. The CDR3 loop is CASKISDTQYF. In DNA, the CDR3 is TGTGCCAGCAAAATATCGGATACGCAGTATTTT.

This clonotype has ten or more counts. The chain combines TRBV7-2 with TRBJ2-2, with 12 bases fitting TRBD2. The CDR3 loop spans 16 amino acids. V shed 6 bases and J 6 bases; nucleotides not matched to a gene: 8. Germline assignment: CDR1 SGHTA and CDR2 FQGNSA. The CDR3 sequence is CASRPPSGGAPGELFF. Written as DNA, the CDR3 is TGTGCCAGCAGACCCCCTAGCGGGGGGGCCCCCGGGGAGCTGTTTTTT.

This clonotype turned up a few times. The J gene is TRBJ1-1, the V gene TRBV4-2; unclear D gene. V dropped 7 bases and J dropped 4 bases, with 19 bases sitting between them. The CDR3 has 15 amino acids. Germline lookup yields CDR1 LGHNA and CDR2 YNFKEQ. The CDR3 spells CASTSPGVSTTEAFF. The DNA of the CDR3 is TGTGCCAGCACCTCCCCCGGAGTTTCGACCACTGAAGCTTTCTTT.

V gene TRBV28 combines with J gene TRBJ2-7; 8 nucleotides line up with TRBD1. In germline, CDR1 is MDHEN, CDR2 SYDVKM. CDR3 length: 14 amino acids. Losses at the gene ends were 2 bases for V and 2 bases for J; bases not matched to a gene: 2. CDR3 loop: CASSLVQGAYEQYF. The CDR3 DNA is TGTGCCAGCAGTTTAGTACAGGGGGCCTACGAGCAGTACTTC.

J is TRBJ2-5 and V is TRBV18; possible D gene TRBD1, 6 bases. The ends were cut back, 4 bases at V and 2 bases at J, with 11 bases in the middle. In germline, CDR1 is KGHSH, CDR2 LQKENI. The CDR3 sequence is 14 residues long. For the CDR3, the DNA is TGTGCCAGCTCACTTTTACAGGGACAAGAGACCCAGTACTTC. Protein sequence: CASSLLQGQETQYF.

At least ten counts were recorded for this clonotype. The rearrangement uses TRBV12-3 or TRBV12-4 and TRBJ1-4, with D perhaps matching TRBD1 (5 bases). The length of the CDR3 is 14 residues. V lost 6 bases and J 7 bases, leaving 15 bases between the germline ends. The DNA for the CDR3 is TGTGCCAGCAGCGGGACCTCATCGGCTGAAAAACTGTTTTTT. Protein product: CASSGTSSAEKLFF.

The chain links TRBV4-3 to TRBJ2-1; 9 bases match TRBD2. Germline-derived CDR1 and CDR2 are LGHNA and YSLEER. This CDR3 region has 15 residues. V gave up 4 bases and J gave up 12 bases; unmatched junction bases: 13. This CDR3 reads CASSPRLADLHWQFF. The CDR3 region has the DNA TGCGCCAGCAGCCCTCGACTAGCGGACCTTCATTGGCAGTTCTTC.

This sequence joins TRBV7-8 and TRBJ2-6; D is ambiguous. Germline V lookup: CDR1 SGHVS, CDR2 FQNEAQ. CDR3 size: 15 residues. V lost 1 base, J lost 1 base, and 5 bases lay in between. The CDR3 DNA reads as TGTGCCAGCAGCTTAGAAGGATCTGGGGCCAACGTCCTGACTTTC. This codes for CASSLEGSGANVLTF.

The table lists this clonotype with a few counts. The chain joins TRBV7-2 to TRBJ2-3; 10 nucleotides agree with TRBD2. Per germline, CDR1 SGHTA and CDR2 FQGNSA. V dropped 2 bases and J dropped 2; count of bases not matched to a gene: 7. The CDR3 is made up of 17 amino acids. The CDR3 is CASSLRTSGVSTDTQYF. DNA for the CDR3: TGTGCCAGCAGCTTAAGAACTAGCGGGGTTTCCACAGATACGCAGTATTTT.

In this sample, this clonotype turned up a few times. The CDR3 region has the DNA TGTGCCAGCAGTCCCCGAGCGGGGCTGACCAAAAACATTCAGTACTTC. It is translated as CASSPRAGLTKNIQYF. This rearrangement joins TRBV6-1 to TRBJ2-4; 7 nucleotides line up with TRBD2. V gave up 5 bases and J gave up 2 bases; unmatched junction bases: 9. The CDR3 sequence is 16 residues long. Germline CDR1 reads MNHNS; CDR2 reads SASEGT.

This clonotype was seen a few times. This chain links TRBV12-5 with TRBJ2-3; no clear D gene. V lost 6 bases, J lost 1 base, and 5 bases lay in between. The CDR3 loop spans 12 amino acids. CDR1 is LGHNT and CDR2 is FRNRAP in the germline V gene. The CDR3, as DNA: TGTGCTAGTGGAGCACGCACAGATACGCAGTATTTT. As protein: CASGARTDTQYF.

This clonotype was detected ten times or more. The CDR3 is CSVAGTSYEQYF. In DNA, the CDR3 is TGCAGCGTCGCCGGTACATCCTACGAGCAGTACTTC. This chain joins TRBV29-1 and TRBJ2-7; D not certain. The CDR3 is 12 residues long. The germline gives CDR1 SQVTM, CDR2 ANQGSEA. V was pared by 6 bases and J by 1 base, with 10 bases between.